The clone carrying this T cell receptor (beta chain) showed up just a few times. Its antigen remains unidentified. The source of the sample is a study of T-cell reconstitution after alpha-beta-depleted transplantation in children. As it was prepared, the TCRbeta library received unique molecular identifiers. TCRdb re-called the PCR reads through MiXCR, storing one row per CDR3 protein. This sample carries hundreds of thousands of distinct CDR3 sequences, about 12% of them seen once, and the ten largest clones take around 0.8%. V lost 6 bases and J lost 2; bases outside the gene matches: 4. CDR3 size: 14 residues. Per germline, CDR1 SQVTM and CDR2 ANQGSEA. The study, taken as a whole, reports: By about two months after transplant, alpha-beta T cells reportedly arose from several hundred graft clones that had expanded.

The chain uses TRBV29-1 and TRBJ2-3; TRBD2 agrees at 11 bases. The receptor was isolated from a girl aged 2 to 10 with congenital amegakaryocytic thrombocytopenia, due to receive a stem cell transplant. Specimen: PBMCs, collected before TCRalphabeta/CD19-depleted stem cell transplant. In nucleotides, the CDR3 is TGCAGCGTCGGACTAGCGGGTCTCACAGATACGCAGTATTTT. Its protein product is CSVGLAGLTDTQYF.